The 10 T cell receptor beta chains reported below all come from one sample, sequenced in a study of spatial heterogeneity in lung cancer. Regarding time point: sample taken at primary tumor resection. TCRdb recomputed calls from the 5' RACE reads with MiXCR, one row per CDR3 protein. Among around 92,000 distinct CDR3 sequences listed, approximately 12% were seen once. Sequencing was performed on PBMCs, taken at surgery. The receptor set was obtained from a male donor with early-stage non-small cell lung cancer.

The J gene is TRBJ2-1, the V gene TRBV6-6, with D possibly being TRBD2 (6 bases). This CDR3 has 16 amino acids. The germline gives CDR1 MNHNY, CDR2 SVGAGI (reference sequence). V was cut by 0 bases and J by 4 bases, with 13 bases left in between. The CDR3 region is CASSYSGQAGYNEQFF. CDR3 in DNA: TGTGCCAGCAGTTACTCAGGGCAGGCGGGGTACAATGAGCAGTTCTTC.

In its sample, this clonotype was seen a few times. The chain joins TRBV30 to TRBJ2-1, with TRBD2 identical over 12 bases. Per germline, CDR1 GTSNPN and CDR2 SVGIG (reference sequence). The CDR3 length is 14 residues. The trim removed 2 bases at V and 10 bases at J, leaving 6 bases unmatched. CDR3 in DNA: TGTGCCTGGAGTCAGATTGGACTAGCGGGAGAGCAGTTCTTC. Translated, it gives CAWSQIGLAGEQFF.

This clonotype was detected only a few times. The genes are TRBV7-9 and TRBJ2-7; 9 nucleotides agree with TRBD1. This CDR3 contains 12 residues. Germline V gives CDR1 SEHNR, CDR2 FQNEAQ (reference sequence). The V and J ends lost 4 bases and 10 bases, in that order; junction bases with no gene match: 5. The CDR3, as DNA: TGTGCCAGCAGCTCACGGACAGGGGCACAGTACTTC. Translation gives CASSSRTGAQYF. The full variable domain, with the rest looked up from reference TRBV7-9 and TRBJ2-7, is DTGVSQNPRHKITKRGQNVTFRCDPISEHNRLYWYRQTLGQGPEFLTYFQNEAQLEKSRLLSDRFSAERPKGSFSTLEIQRTEQGDSAMYLCASSSRTGAQYFGPGTRLTVT.

In its sample, this clonotype was seen a few times. This rearrangement joins TRBV20-1 to TRBJ2-1; 8 bases fit TRBD1. This CDR3 is built from 15 residues. After removal of 5 bases from V and 7 bases from J, the junction contained 13 bases not matched to a gene. In germline, CDR1 is DFQATT, CDR2 SNEGSKA (reference sequence). Here the CDR3 DNA reads TGCAGTGCTCAAAAACCCGGGACAGGAGTAAATGAGCAGTTCTTC. Its translation is CSAQKPGTGVNEQFF.

The V gene is TRBV5-1, the J gene TRBJ2-7; the D gene is possibly TRBD1 (6 bases). The CDR3 consists of 14 residues. The V gene's germline CDR1 is SGHRS and CDR2 YFSETQ. Trimming pared 0 bases from V and 5 bases from J, leaving 12 bases between. CDR3 sequence (DNA): TGCGCCAGCAGCTTGGAAGGGGGTAGTGACGAGCAGTACTTC. This sequence encodes CASSLEGGSDEQYF.

The rearrangement links TRBV9 to TRBJ2-1; 11 bases are shared with TRBD2. CDR1 and CDR2 from the germline V gene are SGDLS and YYNGEE. Germline trimming cut 0 bases from V and 5 bases from J; bases unmatched to any gene: 7. The CDR3 has 17 amino acids. The CDR3 spells CASSVVGRGLADNEQFF. The CDR3 nucleotides are TGTGCCAGCAGCGTAGTAGGGAGGGGACTAGCGGACAATGAGCAGTTCTTC.

In this sample, this clonotype turned up a few times. This CDR3 fails to terminate in the conserved phenylalanine or tryptophan, so it likely reflects a read error. The DNA is left out, because the CDR3 cannot be placed on it with certainty; the CDR3 is given as TCRdb lists it. The V call is TRBV18, the J call TRBJ1-1. Including both end residues, the CDR3 is 11 amino acids long. Germline assignment: CDR1 KGHSH and CDR2 LQKENI. The CDR3 protein is CASSLGAFFLR.

This clonotype has only a few counts. The chain employs TRBV2 and TRBJ2-7; 10 positions match TRBD1. Trimming cost V 6 bases and J 0 bases; bases outside gene matches: 5. CDR1 SNHLY and CDR2 FYNNEI come from the germline V gene. The CDR3 has 15 amino acids. The CDR3 reads CASSVDRGLSYEQYF. DNA for the CDR3: TGTGCCAGCAGCGTAGACAGGGGGCTCTCCTACGAGCAGTACTTC.

This clonotype was recorded a few times. This chain's CDR3 is CASSQDWAGSYEQYF. The CDR3 DNA reads TGCGCCAGCAGCCAAGATTGGGCAGGGAGCTACGAGCAGTACTTC. The chain has TRBV4-3 and TRBJ2-7; perhaps D is TRBD1 or TRBD2 (5 bases each). With 0 bases removed from V and 3 bases from J, the gap between germline ends came to 12 bases. This CDR3 region has 15 residues. CDR1 is LGHNA, CDR2 YSLEER, per germline.

The genes are TRBV28 and TRBJ2-3; the D is unclear. The CDR3 has 11 amino acids. Germline V gene data show CDR1 as MDHEN and CDR2 as SYDVKM. Trimming pared 4 bases from V and 8 bases from J, leaving 7 bases between. The CDR3 region is CASSSVPTQYF. The CDR3 nucleotides are TGTGCCAGCAGTTCGGTACCTACGCAGTATTTT.